This T cell receptor (beta chain) was obtained from a study of cytomegalovirus exposure and HLA in healthy donors. Looked up from germline, CDR1 is MDHEN and CDR2 is SYDVKM. The CDR3 spans 15 residues. V lost 6 bases, J lost 3 bases, and 10 bases stayed unmatched. As regards this clone: Its antigen is not known.

Study results and limitations: Despite most TCR sequences being rare, some public TCRs occurred in many donors. The TCR clusters that emerged in the first cohort tended, a later analysis found, to co-occur in the 120 validation repertoires.

TCRdb's copy holds only in-frame clones and misses some; the assay was immunoSEQ multiplex PCR. The sample shows roughly 250,000 clones, 85% to 90% of them seen only once. Sequenced material: PBMCs. The TCR sequence derives from a woman aged 18-35 years in good health and CMV-seronegative. The chain has TRBV28 and TRBJ1-1; 7 nucleotides align to TRBD1. The CDR3 loop is CASRDSTGVYTEAFF. As DNA, the CDR3 is TGTGCCAGCAGGGATTCAACAGGGGTTTACACTGAAGCTTTCTTT.